The 30 T cell receptor beta chains in this list originate from one sample, sequenced in a study of blood T cell repertoires in COVID-19. The method was immunoSEQ multiplex PCR; TCRdb's version includes in-frame clones alone and lacks a portion of them. The sample contains tens of thousands of clones, over 60% of which appear only once. Sequenced input: peripheral blood. The source of these receptors is a woman of 80 years or more with active or convalescent COVID-19.

V usage is TRBV19 and J usage is TRBJ1-1; possible D gene TRBD1, 5 bases. Per the germline V gene, CDR1 is LNHDA and CDR2 is SQIVND (reference sequence). V was cut by 3 bases and J by 4 bases, with 12 bases left in between. This CDR3 is 14 amino acids long. CDR3: CASSISADSTEAFF. In DNA form, the CDR3 reads TGTGCCAGTAGTATTTCGGCAGACAGCACTGAAGCTTTCTTT.

This chain uses TRBV30 with TRBJ1-2, with no clear D. The V and J ends lost 2 bases and 3 bases respectively, with 10 bases between them. This CDR3 region has 13 residues. Germline V gives CDR1 GTSNPN, CDR2 SVGIG (reference sequence). The CDR3 nucleotides are TGTGCCTGGAGTACGGGGTCCCACTATGGCTACACCTTC. This sequence encodes CAWSTGSHYGYTF.

The chain has TRBV7-2 and TRBJ2-3; TRBD2 matches 11 bases. CDR3 length: 16 amino acids. After removal of 5 bases from V and 5 bases from J, the junction contained 9 bases not matched to a gene. Germline loops: CDR1 SGHTA, CDR2 FQGNSA. DNA for the CDR3: TGTGCCAGCAGCCCAAATAGCGGGGGGGCGAGAGATACGCAGTATTTT. Protein sequence: CASSPNSGGARDTQYF.

J is TRBJ2-3 and V is TRBV4-1; 16 nucleotides match TRBD2. Germline V gene data show CDR1 as MGHRA and CDR2 as YSYEKL. The CDR3 length is 18 residues. The ends lost 4 bases at V and 2 bases at J; junction bases unmatched: 6. As DNA, the CDR3 is TGCGCCAGCAGCCCGGGGACTAGCGGGGGGGGTTACACAGATACGCAGTATTTT. Residues: CASSPGTSGGGYTDTQYF.

This clone turned up a few times. CDR3 coding DNA: TGTGCCAGCAGAAACGGAGGGGACAGGGGTAAGGAGCAGTACTTC. Protein: CASRNGGDRGKEQYF. The J gene is TRBJ2-7, the V gene TRBV7-2; 10 bases align to TRBD1. J gave up 7 bases and V 6 bases, and 12 bases lay outside the gene matches. The germline gives CDR1 SGHTA, CDR2 FQGNSA. The CDR3 loop spans 15 amino acids.

The V gene is TRBV5-1, the J gene TRBJ2-5; TRBD2 might be the D (7 bases). V was clipped by 0 bases and J by 2 bases, with 11 bases between them. The CDR3 length is 15 residues. The germline CDR1 and CDR2 sequences are SGHRS and YFSETQ. The CDR3 coding sequence is TGCGCCAGCAGCTTGGGAGGGGGGGCGCAAGAGACCCAGTACTTC. It codes for CASSLGGGAQETQYF.

This sequence joins TRBV5-1 and TRBJ2-1; a weak D match, TRBD2 (7 bases). V gave up 0 bases and J gave up 5 bases, with 15 bases separating them. This CDR3 comprises 16 residues. The germline gives CDR1 SGHRS, CDR2 YFSETQ. The CDR3 DNA reads TGCGCCAGCAGCTTGGGGTCCCGGGGGGCGAACAATGAGCAGTTCTTC. This sequence encodes CASSLGSRGANNEQFF.

This clone was counted between two and nine times. This chain joins TRBV2 and TRBJ1-3; 7 bases map to TRBD1. The CDR3 extends over 13 amino acids. In germline, CDR1 is SNHLY, CDR2 FYNNEI. The J segment lost 3 bases and the V segment lost 7 bases, leaving 3 bases of the junction unmatched. The CDR3 bases are TGTGCCAGCACCCAGGGGGATGGAAACACCATATATTTT. Encoded protein: CASTQGDGNTIYF. The entire variable domain, with the rest obtained from reference TRBV2 and TRBJ1-3, is as follows: EPEVTQTPSHQVTQMGQEVILRCVPISNHLYFYWYRQILGQKVEFLVSFYNNEISEKSEIFDDQFSVERPDGSNFTLKIRSTKLEDSAMYFCASTQGDGNTIYFGEGSWLTVV.

The chain joins TRBV7-9 to TRBJ2-3; D uncertain. V dropped 2 bases and J dropped 7 bases, with 10 bases sitting between them. Germline loops: CDR1 SEHNR, CDR2 FQNEAQ (reference sequence). The CDR3 runs to 13 residues. CDR3 nucleotides: TGTGCCAGCAGCTTAAGTTCGGTCAATACGCAGTATTTT. Translated: CASSLSSVNTQYF.

This clone occurred once. This chain connects TRBV12-3 or TRBV12-4 to TRBJ2-7; TRBD2 agrees at 8 bases. This CDR3 has 13 amino acids. The trim removed 3 bases at V and 5 bases at J, leaving 3 bases unmatched. The CDR3 spells CASSLRGENEQYF. CDR3 nucleotides: TGTGCCAGCAGTTTGCGGGGGGAAAACGAGCAGTACTTC.

This clone occurred once. The chain has TRBV7-2 and TRBJ2-7, with 9 bases that match TRBD2. J was trimmed by 3 bases and V by 6 bases; bases with no gene match: 9. CDR1 is SGHTA, CDR2 FQGNSA, per germline. This CDR3 contains 15 residues. This CDR3 reads CASSRTTSGFYEQYF. The CDR3 DNA is TGTGCCAGCAGTCGGACGACTAGCGGCTTCTACGAGCAGTACTTC.

The chain has TRBV5-4 and TRBJ2-7; TRBD1 matches 7 bases. Germline loops: CDR1 SGHNT, CDR2 YYREEE (reference sequence). This CDR3 has 15 amino acids. With V trimmed by 3 bases and J by 1 base, 7 bases remained unmatched. In DNA, the CDR3 is TGTGCCAGCAGCTCCGGACAGGCCCCTTCCTACGAGCAGTACTTC. It is translated as CASSSGQAPSYEQYF.

The genes are TRBV12-3 or TRBV12-4 and TRBJ1-1, with TRBD1 matching over 7 bases. V lost 8 bases, J lost 0 bases, and 3 bases stayed unmatched. There are 13 residues in the CDR3. CDR3 in amino acids: CASSDRVNTEAFF. The DNA of the CDR3 is TGTGCCAGCTCAGACAGGGTGAACACTGAAGCTTTCTTT.

The rearrangement uses TRBV11-2 and TRBJ1-6; weak D call: TRBD1 (5 bases). This CDR3 contains 18 residues. The germline CDR1 and CDR2 sequences are SGHAT and FQNNGV. Trimming removed 4 bases at V and 0 bases at J, with 16 bases between. CDR3 protein: CASSSWGSESSYNSPLHF. CDR3 nucleotide sequence: TGTGCCAGCAGCTCTTGGGGCAGCGAAAGCTCCTATAATTCACCCCTCCACTTT. The full variable domain, in which reference TRBV11-2 and TRBJ1-6 provide the parts outside the CDR3, is EAGVAQSPRYKIIEKRQSVAFWCNPISGHATLYWYQQILGQGPKLLIQFQNNGVVDDSQLPKDRFSAERLKGVDSTLKIQPAKLEDSAVYLCASSSWGSESSYNSPLHFGNGTRLTVT.

V gene TRBV5-1 combines with J gene TRBJ2-5; 7 bases match TRBD1. The germline V gene has CDR1 SGHRS and CDR2 YFSETQ. The CDR3 has 14 residues. V was clipped by 5 bases and J by 1 base; unmatched bases: 5. CDR3 in DNA: TGCGCCAGCAGTCTGCAGGGGGTCCAAGAGACCCAGTACTTC. It encodes CASSLQGVQETQYF.

For the CDR3, the DNA is TGTGCCAGCAGTCCGAGGGGGAGTGAGACCCAGTACTTC. This codes for CASSPRGSETQYF. The V gene is TRBV12-3 or TRBV12-4, the J gene TRBJ2-5; D perhaps matches TRBD1 (6 bases). This CDR3 is built from 13 residues. The ends were cut back, 5 bases at V and 5 bases at J, with 12 bases in the middle.

This sequence joins TRBV11-3 and TRBJ2-3; D remains ambiguous. The CDR3 consists of 15 residues. Trimming shortened V by 5 bases and J by 3 bases, and 15 bases separated the two germline ends. In germline, CDR1 is SGHNT, CDR2 YENEEA. The CDR3 nucleotides are TGTGCCAGCAGCCCAGGTCCACAGCCAACAGATACGCAGTATTTT. Protein: CASSPGPQPTDTQYF.

Here the CDR3 DNA reads TGTGCCAGCAGCCCCCCACCGGGGGGGCCGGAGACCCAGTACTTC. It codes for CASSPPPGGPETQYF. This chain links TRBV3-1 (or the pseudogene TRBV3-2) with TRBJ2-5; 8 bases are shared with TRBD2. V shed 4 bases and J 5 bases; nucleotides not matched to a gene: 9. Germline CDR1 is LGHDT and CDR2 is YNNKEL (reference sequence). This CDR3 has 15 amino acids.

This clone was detected only a few times. Here the CDR3 reads CASSLIPGQGGTEAFF. In nucleotides, the CDR3 is TGTGCCAGTAGTCTCATACCGGGACAGGGGGGAACTGAAGCTTTCTTT. The chain recombines TRBV19 with TRBJ1-1; 11 bases match TRBD1. The germline gives CDR1 LNHDA, CDR2 SQIVND (reference sequence). J gave up 5 bases and V 5 bases, and 10 bases lay outside the gene matches. CDR3 length: 16 amino acids. The whole variable domain, filled in from reference TRBV19 and TRBJ1-1, reads DGGITQSPKYLFRKEGQNVTLSCEQNLNHDAMYWYRQDPGQGLRLIYYSQIVNDFQKGDIAEGYSVSREKKESFPLTVTSAQKNPTAFYLCASSLIPGQGGTEAFFGQGTRLTVV.

This sequence joins TRBV30 and TRBJ1-5; the match to TRBD1 covers 10 bases. The trim removed 2 bases at V and 4 bases at J, leaving 5 bases unmatched. Germline CDR1 is GTSNPN and CDR2 is SVGIG (reference sequence). The CDR3 is 15 amino acids. Here the CDR3 DNA reads TGTGCCTGGAGTTCGGGACAGGGGCAGAATCAGCCCCAGCATTTT. It encodes CAWSSGQGQNQPQHF.

The rearrangement uses TRBV4-3 and TRBJ2-5; 8 bases map to TRBD2. V lost 0 bases to trimming and J lost 0 bases; unmatched junction nucleotides: 6. The CDR3 is 17 residues long. In germline, CDR1 is LGHNA, CDR2 YSLEER. This CDR3 is CASSQETGTRDQETQYF. The DNA for the CDR3 is TGCGCCAGCAGCCAAGAAACCGGGACTAGGGACCAAGAGACCCAGTACTTC.

The gene calls are TRBV7-8 and TRBJ2-5, with TRBD2 identical over 11 bases. The CDR3 has 15 residues. Germline CDR1 reads SGHVS; CDR2 reads FQNEAQ. V trimming: 4 bases; J trimming: 3 bases; junction bases outside the gene matches: 4. The CDR3 region is CASSSSGGPEETQYF. The CDR3 region has the DNA TGTGCCAGCAGCTCTAGCGGGGGGCCAGAAGAGACCCAGTACTTC.

This chain links TRBV30 with TRBJ1-4, with D tentatively TRBD1 (5 bases). This CDR3 has 15 residues. The V gene lost 0 bases and the J gene lost 5 bases, with 13 bases spanning the gap. Germline values: CDR1 GTSNPN, CDR2 SVGIG (reference sequence). The chain's CDR3 is CAWSVRGGYNEKLFF. The DNA of the CDR3 is TGTGCCTGGAGTGTAAGGGGAGGGTACAATGAAAAACTGTTTTTT.

The V gene is TRBV21-1, the J gene TRBJ1-3. TRBV21-1 counts as a pseudogene. The CDR3 length is 17 residues. CDR3 DNA sequence: TGTGCCAGCAGCAAAGCCGGCGGGGCCGGCGGAAGAAACACCATATATTTT. This encodes CASSKAGGAGGRNTIYF.

In DNA form, the CDR3 reads TGTGCCAGCAGTCACAGGTTGACGAACACCGGGGAGCTGTTTTTT. Translated: CASSHRLTNTGELFF. The rearrangement joins TRBV9 to TRBJ2-2; D perhaps matches TRBD1 (5 bases). The CDR3 totals 15 residues. V was pared by 5 bases and J by 0 bases, with 11 bases between. Germline CDR1 SGDLS, CDR2 YYNGEE.

The chain combines TRBV3-1 (or the pseudogene TRBV3-2) with TRBJ2-1; D unresolved. Trimming removed 1 base at V and 6 bases at J, with 13 bases between. The CDR3 length is 15 residues. CDR1 and CDR2 from the germline V gene are LGHDT and YNNKEL (reference sequence). Here the CDR3 reads CASSQGALTVNEQFF. CDR3 nucleotides: TGTGCCAGCAGCCAAGGGGCCTTGACGGTCAATGAGCAGTTCTTC.

The CDR3 protein is CASRDWTGSYEQYF. For the CDR3, the DNA is TGTGCCAGCAGGGACTGGACAGGGTCCTACGAGCAGTACTTC. The chain combines TRBV28 with TRBJ2-7; 8 positions match TRBD1. Germline V gives CDR1 MDHEN, CDR2 SYDVKM. CDR3 length: 14 residues. V dropped 6 bases and J dropped 1; count of bases not matched to a gene: 5.

The V call is TRBV4-1, the J call TRBJ2-7, with D perhaps matching TRBD2 (5 bases). V lost 3 bases, J lost 2 bases, and 14 bases lay in between. The germline gives CDR1 MGHRA, CDR2 YSYEKL. The CDR3 covers 15 residues. The chain's CDR3 is CASSQQPSMTYEQYF. For the CDR3, the DNA is TGCGCCAGCAGCCAGCAACCTAGCATGACCTACGAGCAGTACTTC.

The chain employs TRBV30 and TRBJ1-1; D gene uncertain. The V gene lost 5 bases and the J gene lost 6 bases, with 10 bases spanning the gap. Germline V gives CDR1 GTSNPN, CDR2 SVGIG (reference sequence). This CDR3 region has 11 residues. CDR3 amino acids: CAWGRASEAFF. The CDR3, as DNA: TGTGCCTGGGGGAGGGCCTCTGAAGCTTTCTTT.

This chain uses TRBV19 with TRBJ2-1, with D maybe TRBD2 (7 bases). Trimming took 1 base from V and 9 from J, leaving 13 bases between them. CDR3 length: 14 amino acids. Germline V gene sequence: CDR1 LNHDA, CDR2 SQIVND (reference sequence). Here the CDR3 DNA reads TGTGCCAGTAGTATAGTACGGGGGGCTGGTGAGCAGTTCTTC. Protein sequence: CASSIVRGAGEQFF.